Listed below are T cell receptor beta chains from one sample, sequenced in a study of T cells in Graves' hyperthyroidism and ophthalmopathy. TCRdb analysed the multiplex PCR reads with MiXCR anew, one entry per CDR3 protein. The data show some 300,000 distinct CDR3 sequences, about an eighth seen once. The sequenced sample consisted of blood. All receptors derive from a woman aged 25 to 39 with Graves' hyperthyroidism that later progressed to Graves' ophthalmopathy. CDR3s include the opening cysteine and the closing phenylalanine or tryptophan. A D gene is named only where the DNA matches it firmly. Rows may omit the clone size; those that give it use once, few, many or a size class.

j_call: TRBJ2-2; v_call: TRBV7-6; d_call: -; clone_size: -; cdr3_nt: TGTGCCAGCAGCCTTACGGACTCTATGGACACCGGGGAGCTGTTTTTT; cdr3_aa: CASSLTDSMDTGELFF
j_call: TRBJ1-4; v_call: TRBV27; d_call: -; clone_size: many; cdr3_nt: TGTGCCAGCAGCGCGAACCCTACAGGGATTTCGAGTGAAAAACTGTTTTTT; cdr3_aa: CASSANPTGISSEKLFF
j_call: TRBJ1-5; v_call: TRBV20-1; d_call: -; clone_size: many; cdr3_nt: TGCAGTGCGCGGGACCTAGAGGGGTACGGACAGCCCCAGCATTTT; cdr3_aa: CSARDLEGYGQPQHF
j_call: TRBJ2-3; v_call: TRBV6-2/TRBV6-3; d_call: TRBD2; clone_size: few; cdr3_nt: TGTGCCAGCCCCCTTTGGCGCGGGAGGGGGAATACGCAGTATTTT; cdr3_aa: CASPLWRGRGNTQYF
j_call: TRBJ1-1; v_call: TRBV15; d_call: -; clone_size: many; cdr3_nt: TGTGCCACCAGCAGAGATAGGTGGACCATGAACACTGAAGCTTTCTTT; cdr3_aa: CATSRDRWTMNTEAFF
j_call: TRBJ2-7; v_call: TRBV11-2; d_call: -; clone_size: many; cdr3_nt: TGTGCCAGCAGCCTACGAGGAGACTTTGGGGAGCAGTACTTC; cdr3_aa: CASSLRGDFGEQYF
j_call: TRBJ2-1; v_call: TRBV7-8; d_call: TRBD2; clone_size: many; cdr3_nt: TGTGCCAGCGTACCGGGACTAGCGGGAGGATCGTCCTACAATGAGCAGTTCTTC; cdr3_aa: CASVPGLAGGSSYNEQFF
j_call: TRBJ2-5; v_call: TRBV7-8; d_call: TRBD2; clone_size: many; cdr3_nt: TGTGCCAGCAGCTCCTCTAGCGGGATATTGGGAGAGACCCAGTACTTC; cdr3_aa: CASSSSSGILGETQYF
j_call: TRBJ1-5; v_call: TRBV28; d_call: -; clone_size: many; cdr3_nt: TGTGCCAGCAGCTTGGACGCCCTACAGCCCCAGCATTTT; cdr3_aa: CASSLDALQPQHF
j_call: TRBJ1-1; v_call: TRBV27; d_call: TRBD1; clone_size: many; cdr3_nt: TGTGCCAGCAGCCGATCGCTGACAGGGAGGAACACTGAAGCTTTCTTT; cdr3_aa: CASSRSLTGRNTEAFF
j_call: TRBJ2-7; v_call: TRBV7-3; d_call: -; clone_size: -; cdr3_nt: TGTGCCAGCAGCCCCTCGGAACCCCACGAGCAGCTCTTC; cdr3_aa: CASSPSEPHEQLF
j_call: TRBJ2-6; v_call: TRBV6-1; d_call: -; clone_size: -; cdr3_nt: TGTGCCAGCTACCCCTCTGGGGCCAACGTCCTGACTTTC; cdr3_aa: CASYPSGANVLTF
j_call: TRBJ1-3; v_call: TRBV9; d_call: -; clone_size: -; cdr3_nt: TGTGCCAGCAGCGTAGGGGTTACTGGAAACACCATATATTTT; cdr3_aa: CASSVGVTGNTIYF
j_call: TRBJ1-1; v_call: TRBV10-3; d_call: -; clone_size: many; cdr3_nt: TGTGCCATCAGTGAAGCGGGGGAAGACACTGAAGCTTTCTTT; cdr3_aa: CAISEAGEDTEAFF
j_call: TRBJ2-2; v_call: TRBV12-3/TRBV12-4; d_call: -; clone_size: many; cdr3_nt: TGTGCCAGCAGAGGGGGTACGGGGAATTTCGGGGAGCTGTTTTTT; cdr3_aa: CASRGGTGNFGELFF
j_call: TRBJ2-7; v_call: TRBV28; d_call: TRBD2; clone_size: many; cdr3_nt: TGTGCCAGCAAGGGGGTCGCTAGCGGGGCCCCCTACGAGCAGTACTTC; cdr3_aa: CASKGVASGAPYEQYF
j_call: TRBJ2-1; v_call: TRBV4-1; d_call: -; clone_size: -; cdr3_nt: TGCGCCAGCAGCCAATTGGACCTCATAGTCTACAATGAGCAGTTCTTC; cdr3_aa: CASSQLDLIVYNEQFF
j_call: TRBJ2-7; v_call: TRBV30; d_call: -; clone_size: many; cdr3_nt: TGTGCCTGGAGACAGGGATACGAGCAGTACTTC; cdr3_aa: CAWRQGYEQYF
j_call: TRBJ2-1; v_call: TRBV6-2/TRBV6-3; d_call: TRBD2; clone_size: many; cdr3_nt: TGTGCCAGCAGTTACCTCCTAGCGGGTACCTACAATGAGCAGTTCTTC; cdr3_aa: CASSYLLAGTYNEQFF
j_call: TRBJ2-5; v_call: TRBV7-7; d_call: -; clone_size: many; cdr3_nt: TGTGCTAGCAGCCATGACGGGACCCAGTACTTC; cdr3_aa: CASSHDGTQYF
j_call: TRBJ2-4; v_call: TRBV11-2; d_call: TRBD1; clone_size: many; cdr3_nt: TGTGCCAGCAGCCCGCAGGGGGCGGAGCGGTTAGCCAAAAACATTCAGTACTTC; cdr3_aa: CASSPQGAERLAKNIQYF
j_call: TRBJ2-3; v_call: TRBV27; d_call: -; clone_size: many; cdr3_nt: TGTGCCAGCAACAGAGCAGGAAGCACAGATACGCAGTATTTT; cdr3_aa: CASNRAGSTDTQYF